The 10 T cell receptor beta chains below were found in one sample sequenced in a study of blood T cell repertoires in COVID-19. TCRdb's copy holds only in-frame clones and misses some; the assay was immunoSEQ multiplex PCR. The sample has hundreds of thousands of clones, about nine tenths seen once. Sequencing used PBMCs or T cells enriched from blood (not recorded which). All receptors come from a woman aged 45-60 years who had recovered from COVID-19.

The chain combines TRBV6-5 with TRBJ1-1, with 8 nucleotides matching TRBD1. This CDR3 spans 11 amino acids. J lost 10 bases, V lost 2 bases, and 0 bases had no gene match. The V gene's germline CDR1 is MNHEY and CDR2 SVGAGI. CDR3 amino acids: CASSYGQGAFF. The CDR3 nucleotides read TGTGCCAGCAGTTACGGACAGGGAGCTTTCTTT.

The chain combines TRBV7-9 with TRBJ1-1; D possibly corresponds to TRBD1 (6 bases). This CDR3 contains 14 residues. The germline V gene has CDR1 SEHNR and CDR2 FQNEAQ (reference sequence). V gave up 5 bases and J gave up 2 bases, with 12 bases separating them. In nucleotides, the CDR3 is TGTGCCAGCAGCCCCCGGACAGATAACACTGAAGCTTTCTTT. Residues: CASSPRTDNTEAFF.

This clone was observed a single time. The rearrangement uses TRBV18 and TRBJ1-2; 9 bases are shared with TRBD1. CDR1 is KGHSH and CDR2 is LQKENI in the germline V gene. This CDR3 is built from 17 residues. Germline trimming cut 6 bases from V and 3 bases from J; bases unmatched to any gene: 14. The CDR3 loop is CASSPLGTGSVHYGYTF. CDR3 coding DNA: TGTGCCAGCTCTCCCCTGGGGACAGGGTCGGTTCACTATGGCTACACCTTC.

V and J are TRBV29-1 and TRBJ2-1; 8 bases fit TRBD2. The CDR3 is made up of 13 amino acids. Germline lookup yields CDR1 SQVTM and CDR2 ANQGSEA. V trimming: 4 bases; J trimming: 4 bases; junction bases outside the gene matches: 3. The CDR3 DNA reads as TGCAGCGTTGTAGAGCGGGGGTACAATGAGCAGTTCTTC. This codes for CSVVERGYNEQFF.

The chain employs TRBV7-9 and TRBJ1-4, with TRBD1 matching over 9 bases. The CDR3 has 15 residues. In germline, CDR1 is SEHNR, CDR2 FQNEAQ (reference sequence). V was pared by 5 bases and J by 8 bases, with 9 bases of the junction left unmatched. The DNA of the CDR3 is TGTGCCAGCAGCCGCGGGACAGGGAGCGACGAAAAACTGTTTTTT. Residues: CASSRGTGSDEKLFF.

This chain joins TRBV7-6 and TRBJ2-1, with a possible D match to TRBD2 (6 bases). The CDR3 loop spans 17 amino acids. V lost 2 bases, J lost 5 bases, and 19 bases lay in between. CDR1 SGHVS and CDR2 FNYEAQ come from the germline V gene. CDR3 in DNA: TGTGCCAGCAGCTTAATACTGGCTGCGGGACTCCACAATGAGCAGTTCTTC. Translating gives CASSLILAAGLHNEQFF.

This chain uses TRBV10-3 with TRBJ1-3, with TRBD1 identical over 9 bases. The V and J ends lost 8 bases and 0 bases, in that order; junction bases with no gene match: 2. Per the germline V gene, CDR1 is ENHRY and CDR2 is SYGVKD. The CDR3 has 14 amino acids. The CDR3 spells CAIGTGTSGNTIYF. CDR3 bases: TGTGCCATCGGGACAGGGACCTCTGGAAACACCATATATTTT.

Comments on this clone: Different DNA sequences within this sample yield the same CDR3. This sequence joins TRBV28 and TRBJ1-6; unclear D gene. The CDR3 totals 15 residues. Per germline, CDR1 MDHEN and CDR2 SYDVKM. Trimming removed 3 bases from V and 0 bases from J, with 6 bases in between. For the CDR3, the DNA is TGTGCCAGCAGTTTTCGGGGCTCCTATAATTCACCCCTCCACTTT. This encodes CASSFRGSYNSPLHF.

This chain uses TRBV7-3 with TRBJ2-7; 14 nucleotides align to TRBD2. Trimming cost V 0 bases and J 6 bases; bases outside gene matches: 7. CDR1 and CDR2 (germline): SGHTA, FQGTGA. The CDR3 consists of 17 residues. The CDR3 loop reads CASSLTGGLAGVVEQYF. DNA for the CDR3: TGTGCCAGCAGCTTAACAGGGGGACTAGCGGGAGTTGTCGAGCAGTACTTC.

The genes are TRBV5-8 and TRBJ2-7, with a tentative D call TRBD1 (6 bases). Looked up from germline, CDR1 is SGHTS and CDR2 is YDEGEE. The CDR3 totals 14 residues. V gave up 4 bases and J gave up 6 bases, with 17 bases separating them. The CDR3 DNA follows: TGTGCCAGCAGCAGACAGGAGATGTGGTCCGAGCAGTACTTC. Its protein product is CASSRQEMWSEQYF.